The 2 T cell receptor beta chains given below trace back to one sample, sequenced in a study of blood T cells in healthy people across ages. A second PCR of about 7 to 12 cycles used a sample-barcoded 5' primer and a J-beta primer mix. One entry per CDR3 protein results from TCRdb running MiXCR on the 5' RACE reads. The sample lists about a million distinct CDR3 sequences; about 53% were seen once. Sequenced input: blood. All receptors derive from an older woman in good health.

The count of this clonotype is one. As DNA, the CDR3 is TGTGCCAGCAGCTTTTTCCGACGAAGCTCCTACAATGAGCAGTTCTTC. Residues: CASSFFRRSSYNEQFF. The rearrangement joins TRBV28 to TRBJ2-1; D is ambiguous. There are 16 residues in the CDR3. Germline V gives CDR1 MDHEN, CDR2 SYDVKM. V was clipped by 6 bases and J by 0 bases, with 15 bases between them.

The V and J genes are TRBV6-6 and TRBJ2-3, with D possibly matching TRBD1 (5 bases). There are 14 residues in the CDR3. Germline CDR1 MNHNY, CDR2 SVGAGI (reference sequence). Trimming shortened V by 11 bases and J by 6 bases, and 21 bases separated the two germline ends. CDR3 sequence: CAGIAGQRFDTQYF. Here the CDR3 DNA reads TGTGCCGGCATCGCAGGACAACGGTTCGATACGCAGTATTTT.